This is a list of T cell receptor beta chains from one sample in a study of blood T cell repertoires in COVID-19. TCRdb keeps only in-frame clones here, not all; method: immunoSEQ multiplex PCR. The table lists a few hundred thousand clones, about 86% of them singletons, with 6.2% in the top ten. Material for sequencing was peripheral blood. These receptors were taken from a man in his 60s with acute or convalescent COVID-19. Each CDR3 is given with its conserved first and last residue. Each record gives: J gene, V gene, clone size, D gene, CDR3 protein, CDR3 DNA. The D gene is left open where the match is weak. Clone size is stated in some rows and not others, as once, few, many or a class when expanded.

TRBJ1-1,TRBV11-2,-,TRBD1,CASSLKMTGPNTEAFF,TGTGCCAGCAGCTTGAAGATGACAGGGCCGAACACTGAAGCTTTCTTT
TRBJ1-2,TRBV29-1,-,-,CSVEREAGYGYTF,TGCAGCGTTGAAAGGGAGGCAGGCTATGGCTACACCTTC
TRBJ2-1,TRBV6-5,-,-,CASSLSGLSYNEQFF,TGTGCCAGCAGTCTTAGCGGCCTATCCTACAATGAGCAGTTCTTC
TRBJ2-7,TRBV27,-,-,CASRGFSIQGGGEQYF,TGTGCCAGCAGGGGTTTTTCTATACAGGGGGGAGGGGAGCAGTACTTC
TRBJ1-2,TRBV29-1,-,TRBD1,CSVGTGGIGGYTF,TGCAGCGTTGGGACAGGGGGCATAGGTGGCTACACCTTC
TRBJ2-7,TRBV25-1,-,TRBD1,CASSEYHPSRTGTLYF,TGTGCCAGCAGTGAATACCACCCCTCTCGGACAGGGACTCTGTACTTC
TRBJ1-5,TRBV28,few,TRBD1,CASSSTGERQPQHF,TGTGCCAGCAGTTCAACAGGGGAGCGGCAGCCCCAGCATTTT
TRBJ1-1,TRBV9,-,-,CASSPKLGGTEAFF,TGTGCCAGCAGCCCCAAGTTGGGGGGGACTGAAGCTTTCTTT
TRBJ2-7,TRBV19,-,TRBD1,CASSMSTGTATTYEQYF,TGTGCCAGTAGTATGTCCACCGGGACAGCAACTACCTACGAGCAGTACTTC
TRBJ2-7,TRBV3-1/TRBV3-2,-,-,CASSPSSYEQYF,TGTGCCAGCAGCCCGAGCTCCTACGAGCAGTACTTC
TRBJ2-7,TRBV19,many,TRBD1,CASRSRQGPYEQYF,TGTGCCAGTAGATCAAGACAGGGTCCCTACGAGCAGTACTTC
TRBJ2-1,TRBV7-6,-,-,CASTPLGGPYNEQFF,TGTGCCAGCACCCCACTGGGCGGGCCCTACAATGAGCAGTTCTTC
TRBJ2-5,TRBV7-7,-,-,CASSLTRSGETQYF,TGTGCTAGCAGCTTAACGCGATCCGGGGAGACCCAGTACTTC
TRBJ1-4,TRBV7-9,-,-,CASSLTGHATNEKLFF,TGTGCCAGCAGCTTAACAGGGCATGCAACTAATGAAAAACTGTTTTTT
TRBJ1-2,TRBV5-6,-,-,CASSLGLLDIDPYGYTF,TGTGCCAGCAGCTTGGGCCTCCTGGACATCGACCCCTATGGCTACACCTTC
TRBJ2-1,TRBV15,once,-,CATSRAQQSLYNEQFF,TGTGCCACCAGCAGAGCGCAACAGAGCCTCTACAATGAGCAGTTCTTC
TRBJ1-2,TRBV5-4,-,-,CASSLFGQYANYGYTF,TGTGCCAGCAGCTTGTTCGGACAGTACGCTAACTATGGCTACACCTTC
TRBJ2-7,TRBV5-6,-,-,CASSPDISSYEQYF,TGTGCCAGCAGCCCGGACATTAGCTCCTACGAGCAGTACTTC
TRBJ1-1,TRBV27,-,TRBD1,CASSWRGRETEAFF,TGTGCCAGCAGTTGGAGGGGGCGGGAAACTGAAGCTTTCTTT
TRBJ1-3,TRBV18,few,-,CASSPPSGRSGNTIYF,TGTGCCAGCTCACCACCGAGCGGACGCTCTGGAAACACCATATATTTT
TRBJ1-2,TRBV5-1,-,-,CASSLEPGAEYGYTF,TGCGCCAGCAGCTTGGAGCCAGGGGCCGAGTATGGCTACACCTTC
TRBJ1-3,TRBV9,-,TRBD1,CASSAFGTATGNTIYF,TGTGCCAGCAGCGCCTTCGGGACAGCAACTGGAAACACCATATATTTT
TRBJ2-7,TRBV11-3,-,TRBD1,CASSPGTGVPRYEQYF,TGTGCCAGCAGTCCCGGGACAGGGGTTCCTCGCTACGAGCAGTACTTC
TRBJ1-4,TRBV3-1/TRBV3-2,-,-,CASSHFPREKLFF,TGTGCCAGCAGCCATTTTCCGAGAGAAAAACTGTTTTTT
TRBJ1-4,TRBV5-4,once,TRBD1,CASSSLDRVDEKLFF,TGTGCCAGCAGTTCACTCGACAGGGTGGACGAAAAACTGTTTTTT
TRBJ2-5,TRBV28,-,TRBD1,CASSLVGRGYQETQYF,TGTGCCAGCAGTTTAGTCGGCAGGGGGTACCAAGAGACCCAGTACTTC
TRBJ1-1,TRBV7-3,-,-,CASSLSTGIGTEAFF,TGTGCCAGCAGCTTATCAACGGGGATCGGCACTGAAGCTTTCTTT
TRBJ1-5,TRBV7-9,once,TRBD1,CASSSGQGLSPQHF,TGTGCCAGCAGCTCCGGACAGGGCCTCTCGCCCCAGCATTTT
TRBJ1-2,TRBV18,once,-,CASSKGHKEGYTF,TGTGCCAGCTCAAAGGGACACAAAGAGGGCTACACCTTC
TRBJ2-7,TRBV14,-,-,CASSLRLGGAYEQYF,TGTGCCAGCAGCCTAAGACTAGGAGGGGCCTACGAGCAGTACTTC
TRBJ1-2,TRBV6-6,once,TRBD1,CASRLTGGDGYTF,TGTGCCAGCAGGTTAACAGGGGGTGATGGCTACACCTTC